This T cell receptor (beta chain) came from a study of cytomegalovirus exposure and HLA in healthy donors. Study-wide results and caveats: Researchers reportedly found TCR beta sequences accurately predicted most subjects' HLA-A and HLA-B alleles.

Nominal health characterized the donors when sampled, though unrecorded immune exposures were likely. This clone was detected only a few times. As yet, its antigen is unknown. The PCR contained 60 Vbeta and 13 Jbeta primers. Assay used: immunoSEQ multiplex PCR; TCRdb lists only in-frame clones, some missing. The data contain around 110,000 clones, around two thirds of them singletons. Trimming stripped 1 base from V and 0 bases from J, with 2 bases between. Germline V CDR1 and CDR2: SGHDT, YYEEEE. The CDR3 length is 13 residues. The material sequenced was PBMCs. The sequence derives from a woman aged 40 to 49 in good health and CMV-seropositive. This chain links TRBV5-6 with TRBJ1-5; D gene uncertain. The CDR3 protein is CASSLLSNQPQHF. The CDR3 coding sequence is TGTGCCAGCAGCTTGCTTAGCAATCAGCCCCAGCATTTT. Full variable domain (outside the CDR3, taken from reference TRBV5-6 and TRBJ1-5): DAGVTQSPTHLIKTRGQQVTLRCSPKSGHDTVSWYQQALGQGPQFIFQYYEEEERQRGNFPDRFSGHQFPNYSSELNVNALLLGDSALYLCASSLLSNQPQHFGDGTRLSIL.